The following is a TCR beta chain sequence with its context. Its antigen is currently unknown. Profiling relied on immunoSEQ multiplex PCR, and the TCRdb table lists in-frame clones only, not all of them. The sample has about 67,000 clones; roughly 82% are singletons. The V gene end was trimmed by 4 bases and the J gene end by 3 bases; junction bases not matched to a gene: 9. CDR1 SGHDN and CDR2 FVKESK come from the germline V gene. The CDR3 length is 17 residues. The sample comes from a study of OX40 agonist ivuxolimab in advanced cancers. Overall study: With ivuxolimab, an agonistic anti-OX40 (CD134) antibody, patients were treated. The study reported partial responses in three patients: one hepatocellular carcinoma, two cutaneous melanoma.

Study-level findings and limits: It was also the case that some nonresponders had low normalized T-cell clonal expansion. Clonal expansion was seen in CD4+ and CD8+ blood T cells by week 6 at 0.1 to 3.0 mg/kg.

The sequence came from an adult with an advanced solid tumor such as melanoma, head and neck, liver or kidney cancer. This sequence joins TRBV14 and TRBJ2-7; 13 bases agree with TRBD2. Sequenced material: CD4+ or CD8+ T cells sorted from blood, taken in a trial of the OX40 agonist ivuxolimab. As DNA, the CDR3 is TGTGCCAGCAGCCTGACCCAGACTAGCGGGGGGAACTACGAGCAGTACTTC. Protein: CASSLTQTSGGNYEQYF.